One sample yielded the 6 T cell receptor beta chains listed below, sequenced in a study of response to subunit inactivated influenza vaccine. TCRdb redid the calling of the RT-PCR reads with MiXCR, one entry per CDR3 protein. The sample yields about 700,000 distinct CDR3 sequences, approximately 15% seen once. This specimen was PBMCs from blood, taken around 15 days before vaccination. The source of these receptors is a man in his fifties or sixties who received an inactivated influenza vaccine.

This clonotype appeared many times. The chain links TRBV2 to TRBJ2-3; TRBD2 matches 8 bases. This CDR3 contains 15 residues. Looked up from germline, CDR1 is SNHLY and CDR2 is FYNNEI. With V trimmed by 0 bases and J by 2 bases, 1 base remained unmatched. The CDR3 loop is CASSEAGLDTDTQYF. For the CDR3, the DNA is TGTGCCAGCAGTGAAGCGGGACTAGACACAGATACGCAGTATTTT.

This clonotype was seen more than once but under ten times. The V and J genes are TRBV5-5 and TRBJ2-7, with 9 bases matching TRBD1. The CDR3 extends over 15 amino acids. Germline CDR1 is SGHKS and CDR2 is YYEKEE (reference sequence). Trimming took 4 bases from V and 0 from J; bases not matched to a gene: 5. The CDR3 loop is CASSPTGGFSYEQYF. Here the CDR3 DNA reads TGTGCCAGCAGCCCTACAGGGGGCTTCTCCTACGAGCAGTACTTC.

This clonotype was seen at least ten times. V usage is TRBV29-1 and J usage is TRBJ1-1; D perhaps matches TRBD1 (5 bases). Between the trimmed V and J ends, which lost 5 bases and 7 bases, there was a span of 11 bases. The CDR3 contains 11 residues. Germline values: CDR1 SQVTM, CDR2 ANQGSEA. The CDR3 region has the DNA TGCAGCGTTAGTAGCGGGGGTGAAGCTTTCTTT. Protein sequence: CSVSSGGEAFF.

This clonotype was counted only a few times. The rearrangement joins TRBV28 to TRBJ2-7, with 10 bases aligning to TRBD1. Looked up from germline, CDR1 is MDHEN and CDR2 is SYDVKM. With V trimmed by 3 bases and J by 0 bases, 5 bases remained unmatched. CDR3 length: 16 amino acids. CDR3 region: CASSFPRQGASYEQYF. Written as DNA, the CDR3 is TGTGCCAGCAGTTTTCCCAGACAGGGGGCCTCCTACGAGCAGTACTTC.

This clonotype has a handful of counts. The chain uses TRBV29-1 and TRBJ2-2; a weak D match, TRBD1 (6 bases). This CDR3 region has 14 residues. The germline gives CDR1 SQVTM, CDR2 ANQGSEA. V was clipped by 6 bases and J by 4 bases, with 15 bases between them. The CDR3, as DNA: TGCAGCGTCTCGTACCGACAGGCCACCGGGGAGCTGTTTTTT. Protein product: CSVSYRQATGELFF.

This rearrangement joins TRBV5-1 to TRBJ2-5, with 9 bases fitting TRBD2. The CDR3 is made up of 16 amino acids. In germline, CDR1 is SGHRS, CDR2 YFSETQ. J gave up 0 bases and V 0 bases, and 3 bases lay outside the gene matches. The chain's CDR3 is CASSLAPSGNQETQYF. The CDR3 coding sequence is TGCGCCAGCAGCTTGGCGCCTAGCGGGAACCAAGAGACCCAGTACTTC.